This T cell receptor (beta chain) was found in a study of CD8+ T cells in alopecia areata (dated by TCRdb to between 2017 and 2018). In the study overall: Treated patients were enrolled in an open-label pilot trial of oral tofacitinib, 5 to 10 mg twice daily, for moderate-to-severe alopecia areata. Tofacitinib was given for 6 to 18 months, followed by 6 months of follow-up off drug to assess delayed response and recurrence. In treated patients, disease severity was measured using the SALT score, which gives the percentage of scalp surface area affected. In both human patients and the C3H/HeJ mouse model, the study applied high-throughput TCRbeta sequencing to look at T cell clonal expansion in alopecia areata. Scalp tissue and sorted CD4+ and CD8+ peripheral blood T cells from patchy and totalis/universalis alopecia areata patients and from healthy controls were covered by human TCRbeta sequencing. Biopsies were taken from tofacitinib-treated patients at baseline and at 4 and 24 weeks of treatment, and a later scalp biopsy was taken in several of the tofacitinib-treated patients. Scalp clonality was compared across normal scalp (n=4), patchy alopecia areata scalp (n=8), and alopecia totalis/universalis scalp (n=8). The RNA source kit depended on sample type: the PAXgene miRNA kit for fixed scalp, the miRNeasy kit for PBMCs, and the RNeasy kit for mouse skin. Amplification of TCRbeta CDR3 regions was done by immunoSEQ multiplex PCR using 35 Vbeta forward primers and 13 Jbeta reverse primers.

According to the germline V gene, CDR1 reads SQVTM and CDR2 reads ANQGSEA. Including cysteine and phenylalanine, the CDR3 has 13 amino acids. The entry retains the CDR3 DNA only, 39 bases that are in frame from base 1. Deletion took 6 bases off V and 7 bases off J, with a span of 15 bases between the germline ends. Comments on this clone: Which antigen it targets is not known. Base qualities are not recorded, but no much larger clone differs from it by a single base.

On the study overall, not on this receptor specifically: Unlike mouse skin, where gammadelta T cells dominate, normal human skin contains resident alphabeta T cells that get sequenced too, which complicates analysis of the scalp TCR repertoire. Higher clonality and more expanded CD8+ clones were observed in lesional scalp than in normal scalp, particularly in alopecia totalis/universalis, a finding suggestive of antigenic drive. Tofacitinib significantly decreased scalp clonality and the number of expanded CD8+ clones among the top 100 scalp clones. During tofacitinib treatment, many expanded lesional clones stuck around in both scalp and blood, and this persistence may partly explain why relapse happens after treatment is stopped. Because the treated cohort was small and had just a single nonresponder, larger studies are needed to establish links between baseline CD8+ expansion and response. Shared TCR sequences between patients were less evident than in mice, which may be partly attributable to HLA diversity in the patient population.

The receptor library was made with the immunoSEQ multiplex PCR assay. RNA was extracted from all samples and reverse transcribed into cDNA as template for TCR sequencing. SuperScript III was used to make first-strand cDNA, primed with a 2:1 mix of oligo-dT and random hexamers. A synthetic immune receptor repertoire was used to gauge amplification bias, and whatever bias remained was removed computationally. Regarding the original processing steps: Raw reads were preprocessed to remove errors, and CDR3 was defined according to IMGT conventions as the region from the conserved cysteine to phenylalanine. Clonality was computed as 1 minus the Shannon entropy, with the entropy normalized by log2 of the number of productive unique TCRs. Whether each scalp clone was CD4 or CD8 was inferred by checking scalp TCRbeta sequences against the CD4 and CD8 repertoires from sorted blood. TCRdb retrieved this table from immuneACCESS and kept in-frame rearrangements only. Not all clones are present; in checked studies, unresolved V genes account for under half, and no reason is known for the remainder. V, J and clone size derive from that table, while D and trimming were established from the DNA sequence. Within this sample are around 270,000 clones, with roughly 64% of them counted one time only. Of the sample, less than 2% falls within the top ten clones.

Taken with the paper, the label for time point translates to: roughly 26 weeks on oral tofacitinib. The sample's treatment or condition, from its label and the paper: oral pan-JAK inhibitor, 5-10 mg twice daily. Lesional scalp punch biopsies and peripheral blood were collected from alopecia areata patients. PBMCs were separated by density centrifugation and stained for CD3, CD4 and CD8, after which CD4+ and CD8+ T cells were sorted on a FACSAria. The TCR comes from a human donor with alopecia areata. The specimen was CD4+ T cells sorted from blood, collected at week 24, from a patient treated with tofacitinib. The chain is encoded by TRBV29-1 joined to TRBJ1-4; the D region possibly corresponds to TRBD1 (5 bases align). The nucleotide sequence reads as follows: TGCAGCGTCGTTGGGAGGGGAGGTGAAAAACTGTTTTTT. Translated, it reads CSVVGRGGEKLFF.